Following are 15 T cell receptor beta chains from one sample sequenced in a study of T cells in narcolepsy. TCRdb keeps only in-frame clones here, not all; method: immunoSEQ multiplex PCR. The sample holds over 25,000 clones, about four fifths seen once. Sequenced sample: CD45RA- memory CD4+ T cells from PBMCs. The receptor set was obtained from a human donor with narcolepsy.

The chain combines TRBV10-3 with TRBJ2-3, with 7 bases that match TRBD2. The CDR3 contains 16 residues. CDR1 ENHRY and CDR2 SYGVKD come from the germline V gene. V gave up 3 bases and J gave up 7 bases; unmatched junction bases: 13. The CDR3 DNA follows: TGTGCCATCAGTGAAACCAGCGGGGCCATGTCGCATACGCAGTATTTT. This sequence encodes CAISETSGAMSHTQYF.

The rearrangement uses TRBV27 and TRBJ1-6, with D perhaps TRBD1 (5 bases). Trimming left V 7 bases short and J 11 bases short, with 21 bases between. Germline loops: CDR1 MNHEY, CDR2 SMNVEV (reference sequence). The CDR3 is 15 amino acids. The CDR3 loop is CASTYNGGFRAPLHF. Here the CDR3 DNA reads TGTGCCAGCACCTATAATGGGGGTTTTCGGGCACCCCTCCACTTT.

This chain links TRBV7-3 with TRBJ1-2, with 7 bases aligning to TRBD1. CDR3 length: 15 amino acids. Germline V gives CDR1 SGHTA, CDR2 FQGTGA. The trim removed 5 bases at V and 3 bases at J, leaving 9 bases unmatched. As DNA, the CDR3 is TGTGCCAGCAGCCCAAACGGACAGGCCTACTATGGCTACACCTTC. It specifies CASSPNGQAYYGYTF.

V gene TRBV16 combines with J gene TRBJ2-5; TRBD2 agrees at 8 bases. Trimming cost V 4 bases and J 5 bases; bases outside gene matches: 9. Germline V gene data show CDR1 as KGHSY and CDR2 as FQNENV. The CDR3 has 15 amino acids. The CDR3 is CASSLPERGRETQYF. In nucleotides, the CDR3 is TGTGCCAGCAGCCTCCCGGAGCGGGGGCGGGAGACCCAGTACTTC.

This rearrangement joins TRBV23-1 to TRBJ1-2, with 8 bases that match TRBD1. Being an ORF, TRBV23-1 has a function that is uncertain. The CDR3 is made up of 14 amino acids. Losses at the gene ends were 3 bases for V and 3 bases for J; bases not matched to a gene: 3. CDR3 nucleotides: TGCGCCAGCAGTCACAGGGGGCAGGACTATGGCTACACCTTC. Residues: CASSHRGQDYGYTF.

This clone was recorded once. This sample also contains other DNA sequences that code for the same CDR3. V gene TRBV18 combines with J gene TRBJ2-7; 10 bases are shared with TRBD1. The CDR3 covers 15 residues. The J segment lost 2 bases and the V segment lost 2 bases, leaving 3 bases of the junction unmatched. The V gene's germline CDR1 is KGHSH and CDR2 LQKENI. The CDR3 region is CASSPVGQGTYEQYF. For the CDR3, the DNA is TGTGCCAGCTCACCAGTGGGACAGGGGACCTACGAGCAGTACTTC.

This clone has a single count. The chain links TRBV10-1 to TRBJ2-2; maybe TRBD2 (6 bases). V was shortened by 2 bases and J by 2 bases, with 9 bases between the two germline ends. The germline gives CDR1 WNHNN, CDR2 SYGVQD (reference sequence). The CDR3 totals 15 residues. DNA for the CDR3: TGCGCCAGCAGTGAGGGGGGAGGTAACACCGGGGAGCTGTTTTTT. It is translated as CASSEGGGNTGELFF.

The V call is TRBV12-5, the J call TRBJ1-6; a possible D gene is TRBD1 (5 bases). V dropped 2 bases and J dropped 7 bases, with 15 bases sitting between them. This CDR3 has 16 residues. Germline CDR1 reads LGHNT; CDR2 reads FRNRAP. This CDR3 reads CASGLQGLLKNSPLHF. The CDR3 DNA follows: TGTGCTAGTGGTTTGCAGGGCTTGTTAAAGAATTCACCCCTCCACTTT.

This chain connects TRBV9 to TRBJ1-4, with 9 bases aligning to TRBD1. J gave up 7 bases and V 0 bases, and 4 bases lay outside the gene matches. The length of the CDR3 is 15 residues. Germline values: CDR1 SGDLS, CDR2 YYNGEE. CDR3 coding DNA: TGTGCCAGCAGCGTAGCGGGACAGGGAAGTGAAAAACTGTTTTTT. Protein product: CASSVAGQGSEKLFF.

The rearrangement joins TRBV7-3 to TRBJ2-1; TRBD2 matches at 10 bases. Germline-derived CDR1 and CDR2 are SGHTA and FQGTGA. The CDR3 has 16 amino acids. The junction had 10 bases not matched to a gene; V was cut back by 8 bases and J by 3 bases. For the CDR3, the DNA is TGTGCCAGCGGATCGGGGACTAGCGAGAACTACAATGAGCAGTTCTTC. This gives the protein CASGSGTSENYNEQFF.

The genes are TRBV30 and TRBJ1-4, with TRBD1 matching over 7 bases. V shed 0 bases, J shed 6 bases, and the junction held 4 bases outside the gene matches. This CDR3 spans 14 amino acids. The germline gives CDR1 GTSNPN, CDR2 SVGIG (reference sequence). CDR3 residues: CAWSVKGAHEKLFF. CDR3 in DNA: TGTGCCTGGAGTGTTAAGGGGGCGCATGAAAAACTGTTTTTT.

The V gene is TRBV7-9, the J gene TRBJ2-1; 7 nucleotides agree with TRBD1. The CDR3 has 18 amino acids. Trimming removed 0 bases from V and 0 bases from J; junction bases left unmatched: 8. CDR1 is SEHNR, CDR2 FQNEAQ, per germline (reference sequence). The CDR3 DNA reads TGTGCCAGCAGCTTAGCCTGGGACAGTTTCAGCTCCTACAATGAGCAGTTCTTC. As protein: CASSLAWDSFSSYNEQFF.

This clone was seen only a few times. The rearrangement links TRBV11-2 to TRBJ2-3; D is unclear. Germline V lookup: CDR1 SGHAT, CDR2 FQNNGV. This CDR3 contains 16 residues. V lost 0 bases, J lost 1 base, and 11 bases lay in between. Here the CDR3 reads CASSLDSSGRTDTQYF. Written as DNA, the CDR3 is TGTGCCAGCAGCTTAGATTCGTCTGGACGCACAGATACGCAGTATTTT.

The rearrangement uses TRBV27 and TRBJ1-5; D is possibly TRBD1 (5 bases). V gave up 6 bases and J gave up 4 bases, with 10 bases separating them. Germline loops: CDR1 MNHEY, CDR2 SMNVEV (reference sequence). CDR3 length: 13 residues. Here the CDR3 reads CASSPRDNQPQHF. Written as DNA, the CDR3 is TGTGCCAGCAGCCCCAGGGATAATCAGCCCCAGCATTTT.

The chain carries TRBV7-2 and TRBJ2-1, with TRBD2 matching 9 bases. Germline loops: CDR1 SGHTA, CDR2 FQGNSA. The CDR3 is 15 residues long. V shed 6 bases, J shed 2 bases, and the junction held 5 bases outside the gene matches. CDR3 region: CASRRSSGAYNEQFF. CDR3 DNA sequence: TGTGCCAGCAGACGTTCTAGCGGGGCCTACAATGAGCAGTTCTTC.